The 8 T cell receptor beta chains below all came from one sample that was sequenced in a study of Graves' ophthalmopathy and Graves' hyperthyroidism. From RNA, the CDR3 regions of TCR beta chains were amplified and sequenced. RT-PCR in the first round used HTBI primers; a second-round multiplex PCR followed. Via MiXCR, TCRdb re-called the multiplex PCR reads, giving one row per CDR3 protein. The table lists almost 750,000 distinct CDR3 sequences, roughly two fifths of them singletons. The specimen sequenced was peripheral blood. The source of these receptors is an adult man with Graves' ophthalmopathy.

The chain couples TRBV5-1 to TRBJ1-1; D may be TRBD1 (5 bases). The CDR3 sequence is 14 residues long. Germline values: CDR1 SGHRS, CDR2 YFSETQ. Deletions cut 4 bases from V and 1 base from J, with 11 bases between. CDR3 DNA sequence: TGCGCCAGCAGCCCCGACAGACAGAACACTGAAGCTTTCTTT. Translated: CASSPDRQNTEAFF.

This clonotype was counted at least ten times. The chain joins TRBV15 to TRBJ1-5, with D unclear. The V gene's germline CDR1 is LNHNV and CDR2 YYDKDF (reference sequence). Trimming stripped 5 bases from V and 2 bases from J, with 22 bases between. The CDR3 length is 18 residues. Here the CDR3 DNA reads TGTGCCACCAGCGACGCCGCAGTCCCCCATGCGGGCAATCAGCCCCAGCATTTT. Residues: CATSDAAVPHAGNQPQHF. Filled out from reference TRBV15 and TRBJ1-5, the complete variable domain reads DAMVIQNPRYQVTQFGKPVTLSCSQTLNHNVMYWYQQKSSQAPKLLFHYYDKDFNNEADTPDNFQSRRPNTSFCFLDIRSPGLGDTAMYLCATSDAAVPHAGNQPQHFGDGTRLSIL.

A few counts support this clonotype. V is TRBV7-2 and J is TRBJ1-6; TRBD1 is a possible D gene (5 bases). V lost 2 bases and J lost 7, with 9 bases in between. The CDR3 covers 14 residues. Germline loops: CDR1 SGHTA, CDR2 FQGNSA. Here the CDR3 DNA reads TGTGCCAGCAGCTTAATCAGGGACAATTCACCCCTCCACTTT. Protein product: CASSLIRDNSPLHF.

This chain joins TRBV29-1 and TRBJ2-5; 8 bases fit TRBD2. CDR3 length: 16 residues. Germline V lookup: CDR1 SQVTM, CDR2 ANQGSEA. Trimming removed 6 bases from V and 4 bases from J; junction bases left unmatched: 16. The CDR3 DNA reads as TGCAGCGTCCGGGGGGGTTCCGGGGGCATCGGAGAGACCCAGTACTTC. This encodes CSVRGGSGGIGETQYF.

The chain combines TRBV29-1 with TRBJ1-2, with 10 bases that match TRBD1. From germline, CDR1 is SQVTM and CDR2 ANQGSEA. The junction had 3 bases not matched to a gene; V was cut back by 3 bases and J by 5 bases. This CDR3 spans 13 amino acids. The DNA of the CDR3 is TGCAGCGTTGAGGGGACAGGGGAATATGGCTACACCTTC. Its protein is CSVEGTGEYGYTF.

The rearrangement joins TRBV10-3 to TRBJ1-2, with TRBD1 matching 9 bases. This CDR3 comprises 15 residues. Trimming took 3 bases from V and 1 from J; bases not matched to a gene: 3. Germline CDR1 reads ENHRY; CDR2 reads SYGVKD. CDR3 residues: CAISDDRGGNYGYTF. The CDR3 DNA reads TGTGCCATCAGTGACGACAGGGGGGGTAACTATGGCTACACCTTC.

The chain employs TRBV4-1 and TRBJ2-5; 12 bases are shared with TRBD1. CDR1 is MGHRA and CDR2 is YSYEKL in the germline V gene. CDR3 length: 15 amino acids. V was clipped by 4 bases and J by 5 bases; unmatched bases: 5. The CDR3 DNA is TGCGCCAGCAGCCTCGGGACAGGGGGCTTGGAGACCCAGTACTTC. It yields the protein CASSLGTGGLETQYF.

The rearrangement joins TRBV20-1 to TRBJ1-4; D gene unclear. The germline gives CDR1 DFQATT, CDR2 SNEGSKA (reference sequence). With 3 bases removed from V and 5 bases from J, the gap between germline ends came to 13 bases. This CDR3 comprises 14 residues. DNA for the CDR3: TGCAGTGCTAGCCCCGCGGGGTTCAATGAAAAACTGTTTTTT. Translation: CSASPAGFNEKLFF.